Below are 21 T cell receptor beta chains sequenced from a single sample in a study of read filtering for tumor transcriptome and immune sequencing. Molecular barcoded adaptors covering alpha/delta and beta/gamma chains were used on approximately 400 ng RNA. Using its own MiXCR run on the reads, TCRdb lists one record per CDR3 protein. Here the sample spans tens of thousands of distinct CDR3 sequences, around a fifth being singletons. Sequenced sample: a population of CD138-negative cells sorted from bone marrow. Every receptor here comes from a donor over 35 with multiple myeloma.

This clonotype was counted ten times or more. This chain connects TRBV29-1 to TRBJ2-3; 13 bases line up with TRBD2. Germline CDR1 SQVTM, CDR2 ANQGSEA. J gave up 0 bases and V 0 bases, and 3 bases lay outside the gene matches. The CDR3 has 17 residues. The CDR3 sequence is CSVEDLGLAGSTDTQYF. The CDR3 DNA is TGCAGCGTTGAAGATCTGGGACTAGCGGGGAGCACAGATACGCAGTATTTT.

This clonotype was recorded many times. The chain carries TRBV12-3 or TRBV12-4 and TRBJ2-3; D is possibly TRBD2 (6 bases). There are 15 residues in the CDR3. Trimming left V 3 bases short and J 2 bases short, with 12 bases between. CDR3 DNA: TGTGCCAGCAGTTTGTGGGGCGGGAACACAGATACGCAGTATTTT. Translating it yields CASSLWGGNTDTQYF.

Concerning this clonotype itself: One base away lies a much larger clone, so this may be a sequencing read error. The rearrangement links TRBV20-1 to TRBJ2-2; D perhaps matches TRBD2 (6 bases). This CDR3 has 13 amino acids. From germline, CDR1 is DFQATT and CDR2 SNEGSKA (reference sequence). Deletions cut 3 bases from V and 7 bases from J, with 12 bases between. The CDR3 reads CSASGGPSGELFF. The CDR3, as DNA: TGCAGTGCTAGTGGAGGGCCTAGCGGGGAGCTGTTTTTT.

Many counts were recorded for this clonotype. The gene calls are TRBV29-1 and TRBJ2-5; 11 bases match TRBD1. This CDR3 has 12 amino acids. CDR1 and CDR2 (germline): SQVTM, ANQGSEA. Trimming took 7 bases from V and 4 from J; bases not matched to a gene: 2. CDR3 amino acids: CSADRGRETQYF. The CDR3 DNA follows: TGCAGCGCGGACAGGGGGCGAGAGACCCAGTACTTC. Together with reference TRBV29-1 and TRBJ2-5, the CDR3 gives the full variable domain: SAVISQKPSRDICQRGTSLTIQCQVDSQVTMMFWYRQQPGQSLTLIATANQGSEATYESGFVIDKFPISRPNLTFSTLTVSNMSPEDSSIYLCSADRGRETQYFGPGTRLLVL.

In its sample, this clonotype was seen many times. This chain connects TRBV7-9 to TRBJ1-1; a possible D gene is TRBD1 (5 bases). V lost 4 bases and J 3 bases, leaving 9 bases between the germline ends. CDR1 and CDR2 from the germline V gene are SEHNR and FQNEAQ (reference sequence). The CDR3 loop spans 13 amino acids. This CDR3 is CASSYQTDTEAFF. In DNA form, the CDR3 reads TGTGCCAGCAGCTACCAGACAGACACTGAAGCTTTCTTT.

This clonotype was found many times. The chain uses TRBV7-3 and TRBJ2-1; tentatively, D is TRBD2 (6 bases). Germline V lookup: CDR1 SGHTA, CDR2 FQGTGA. The CDR3 totals 15 residues. V was pared by 5 bases and J by 7 bases, with 18 bases between. This chain's CDR3 is CASSSQGGWENEQFF. The CDR3 bases are TGTGCCAGCAGCAGCCAGGGAGGTTGGGAAAATGAGCAGTTCTTC. The full variable domain, completed using reference TRBV7-3 and TRBJ2-1, is GAGVSQTPSNKVTEKGKYVELRCDPISGHTALYWYRQSLGQGPEFLIYFQGTGAADDSGLPNDRFFAVRPEGSVSTLKIQRTERGDSAVYLCASSSQGGWENEQFFGPGTRLTVL.

This clonotype showed up just a few times. V usage is TRBV10-3 and J usage is TRBJ1-5; D gene uncertain. Germline CDR1 is ENHRY and CDR2 is SYGVKD. V lost 4 bases to trimming and J lost 4 bases, with 8 bases between them. The CDR3 is made up of 13 amino acids. The CDR3 sequence is CAISVMENQPQHF. The CDR3 bases are TGTGCCATCAGTGTCATGGAAAATCAGCCCCAGCATTTT.

A remark on this clonotype: At one end the junction does not follow the germline gene, possibly because of a read error. This rearrangement joins TRBV7-6 to TRBJ1-3; D gene unclear. The CDR3 contains 12 residues. Germline V gene lookup returns CDR1 SGHVS and CDR2 FNYEAQ. This CDR3 reads CASSLGVKEEDF. In DNA, the CDR3 is TGTGCCAGCAGCTTAGGGGTGAAGGAAGAGGATTTT.

The chain combines TRBV29-1 with TRBJ2-7; 8 nucleotides align to TRBD2. The germline CDR1 and CDR2 sequences are SQVTM and ANQGSEA. V lost 4 bases, J lost 3 bases, and 14 bases stayed unmatched. This CDR3 contains 16 residues. The CDR3 loop is CSVAGLGLDGGYEQYF. Written as DNA, the CDR3 is TGCAGCGTTGCGGGACTAGGACTAGATGGGGGCTACGAGCAGTACTTC.

This clonotype was seen ten or more times. V gene TRBV20-1 combines with J gene TRBJ1-5; 7 bases line up with TRBD1. V shed 3 bases, J shed 4 bases, and the junction held 3 bases outside the gene matches. The CDR3 has 13 residues. Germline CDR1 DFQATT, CDR2 SNEGSKA (reference sequence). The CDR3 bases are TGCAGTGCTAGTGGGGACAGTAATCAGCCCCAGCATTTT. Its protein is CSASGDSNQPQHF.

V is TRBV7-2 and J is TRBJ2-3; 12 bases align to TRBD2. The V gene's germline CDR1 is SGHTA and CDR2 FQGNSA. The CDR3 totals 15 residues. The V segment lost 5 bases and the J segment 3 bases; nucleotides outside the gene matches: 3. This CDR3 is CASSLTSGRTDTQYF. The CDR3 DNA is TGTGCCAGCAGCCTGACTAGCGGGAGAACAGATACGCAGTATTTT.

Regarding this clonotype: With a much larger clone just one base away, this may be a read error. The chain employs TRBV7-2 and TRBJ1-1; D is ambiguous. The V and J ends lost 4 bases and 9 bases respectively, with 15 bases between them. Germline loops: CDR1 SGHTA, CDR2 FQGNSA. The CDR3 is 13 residues long. The DNA for the CDR3 is TGTGCCAGCAGCTCTCCAAAAGGGATGAAAGCTTTCTTT. As protein: CASSSPKGMKAFF.

In regard to this clonotype: With a much larger clone just one base away, this may be a read error. This chain uses TRBV25-1 with TRBJ1-1; D ambiguous. Germline V lookup: CDR1 MGHDK, CDR2 SYGVNS. V was trimmed by 1 base and J by 3 bases, leaving 9 bases between them. This CDR3 has 14 residues. The CDR3 spells CASSELGGYTEAFF. As DNA, the CDR3 is TGTGCCAGCAGTGAATTGGGAGGGTACACTGAAGCTTTCTTT.

A few counts support this clonotype. The chain carries TRBV12-3 or TRBV12-4 and TRBJ1-6; weak D call: TRBD1 (5 bases). This CDR3 has 15 residues. V lost 4 bases, J lost 7 bases, and 14 bases lay in between. The CDR3 coding sequence is TGTGCCAGCAGTTCCCGGGGCCCGGGGAATTCACCCCTCCACTTT. Translated: CASSSRGPGNSPLHF.

As regards this clonotype: This may be a read error, as it is one base from a much larger clone. Since no conserved phenylalanine or tryptophan closes the CDR3, a read error is the likely cause. The chain employs TRBV12-5 and TRBJ1-5; the D is unclear. The CDR3 runs to 12 residues. CDR1 LGHNT and CDR2 FRNRAP come from the germline V gene. V shed 6 bases and J shed 1 base, with 4 bases lying between them. CDR3 protein: CASGESNQPQHL. The DNA of the CDR3 is TGTGCTAGTGGGGAAAGCAATCAGCCCCAGCATCTT.

This chain links TRBV28 with TRBJ2-4; D call uncertain. The V end lost 3 bases, the J end lost 0 bases, and 9 bases lay between the germline ends. The CDR3 loop spans 15 amino acids. Germline V gives CDR1 MDHEN, CDR2 SYDVKM. Here the CDR3 DNA reads TGTGCCAGCAGTTTCGTTAAACTAGCCAAAAACATTCAGTACTTC. It codes for CASSFVKLAKNIQYF.

The table lists this clonotype with many counts. J is TRBJ2-1 and V is TRBV21-1; the table's TRBD2 call for D was not verified on the DNA. TRBV21-1 is assigned pseudogene status. The CDR3 covers 16 residues. CDR3: CASSKTDSGSYNEQFF. The CDR3 bases are TGTGCCAGCAGCAAAACGGATAGCGGTTCCTACAATGAGCAGTTCTTC.

This chain connects TRBV3-1 to TRBJ1-1; D is unclear. Trimming pared 1 base from V and 3 bases from J, leaving 6 bases between. Per the germline V gene, CDR1 is LGHDT and CDR2 is YNNKEL (reference sequence). The CDR3 runs 13 residues. This CDR3 is CASSQGSDTEAFF. CDR3 DNA: TGTGCCAGCAGCCAAGGCAGCGACACTGAAGCTTTCTTT.

This clonotype was counted at least ten times. The V call is TRBV24-1, the J call TRBJ2-2; D is possibly TRBD1 or TRBD2 (5 bases each). The CDR3 totals 14 residues. Between the trimmed V and J ends, which lost 8 bases and 5 bases, there was a span of 14 bases. CDR1 is KGHDR and CDR2 is SFDVKD in the germline V gene. The CDR3 bases are TGTGCCACCAAGGCTGGGGACCTGACCGGGGAGCTGTTTTTT. Translation: CATKAGDLTGELFF.

There are a few counts of this clonotype. One end of the junction does not line up with germline, which may come from a read error. This sequence joins TRBV28 and TRBJ1-5; D uncertain. Germline CDR1 is MDHEN and CDR2 is SYDVKM. CDR3 length: 16 amino acids. The CDR3 is CASSTLAGYSNQPRHF. The CDR3 DNA sequence: TGTGCCAGCAGTACCCTCGCGGGGTATAGCAATCAGCCCCGGCATTTT.

This CDR3 reads CASSYRDTYCGYTF. In DNA, the CDR3 is TGTGCCAGCAGCTACCGGGACACCTACTGTGGCTACACCTTC. V usage is TRBV9 and J usage is TRBJ1-2, with a tentative D call TRBD1 (6 bases). This CDR3 spans 14 amino acids. Germline lookup yields CDR1 SGDLS and CDR2 YYNGEE. V lost 4 bases and J 7 bases, leaving 17 bases between the germline ends.